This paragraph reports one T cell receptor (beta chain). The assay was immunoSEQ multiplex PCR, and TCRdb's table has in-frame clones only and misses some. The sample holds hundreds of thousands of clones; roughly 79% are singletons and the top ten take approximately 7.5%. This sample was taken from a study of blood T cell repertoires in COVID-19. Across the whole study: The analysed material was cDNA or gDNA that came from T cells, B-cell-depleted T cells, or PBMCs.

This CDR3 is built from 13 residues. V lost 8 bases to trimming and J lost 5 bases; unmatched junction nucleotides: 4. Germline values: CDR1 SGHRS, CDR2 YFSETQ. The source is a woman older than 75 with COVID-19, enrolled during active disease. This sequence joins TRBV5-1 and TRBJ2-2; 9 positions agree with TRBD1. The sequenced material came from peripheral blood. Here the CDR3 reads CASNRGPTGELFF. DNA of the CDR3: TGCGCCAGTAACAGGGGGCCTACCGGGGAGCTGTTTTTT.